One and the same sample provided the 8 T cell receptor beta chains below, sequenced in a study of CD8 T cells in ankylosing spondylitis. TCRdb called the 5' RACE reads again in MiXCR, with one record for every CDR3 protein. The table shows about 130,000 distinct CDR3 sequences, with approximately 7.4% occurring only once. Sequenced: blood, either unsorted or a sorted T cell fraction (not recorded which). All receptors derive from a female donor with ankylosing spondylitis or in good health (not recorded which).

This clonotype occurred many times. The CDR3 DNA reads TGTGCCAGCAGCCAAGTTGCCGGGACGAATGAAAAACTGTTTTTT. The encoded protein is CASSQVAGTNEKLFF. V usage is TRBV4-2 and J usage is TRBJ1-4; D possibly corresponds to TRBD1 (5 bases). V lost 1 base and J lost 5, with 11 bases in between. The CDR3 spans 15 residues. From germline, CDR1 is LGHNA and CDR2 YNFKEQ.

This clonotype was seen repeatedly, ten times or more. The CDR3 loop is CASSQAPGQGLDEQFF. The CDR3 region has the DNA TGTGCCAGCAGTCAGGCCCCGGGACAGGGCCTGGATGAGCAGTTCTTC. This rearrangement joins TRBV12-3 or TRBV12-4 to TRBJ2-1, with TRBD1 matching 9 bases. V shed 5 bases and J 8 bases; nucleotides not matched to a gene: 13. The CDR3 covers 16 residues.

The chain recombines TRBV29-1 with TRBJ1-2; no firm D call. The CDR3 totals 13 residues. Trimming stripped 4 bases from V and 1 base from J, with 10 bases between. The germline gives CDR1 SQVTM, CDR2 ANQGSEA. The CDR3 loop reads CSVVLSNNYGYTF. The CDR3 nucleotides are TGCAGCGTTGTTCTAAGTAATAACTATGGCTACACCTTC.

This clonotype was detected ten times or more. The chain joins TRBV2 to TRBJ1-1; D is ambiguous. The CDR3 extends over 17 amino acids. CDR1 is SNHLY and CDR2 is FYNNEI in the germline V gene. V was cut by 4 bases and J by 1 base, with 19 bases left in between. In DNA, the CDR3 is TGTGCCAGCAGTGCGGGCTTGGCTACAGCAGAGAACACTGAAGCTTTCTTT. This sequence encodes CASSAGLATAENTEAFF.

This clonotype has a count of ten or more. This rearrangement joins TRBV7-9 to TRBJ1-2; D gene unclear. Trimming removed 3 bases from V and 4 bases from J, with 12 bases in between. CDR1 is SEHNR and CDR2 is FQNEAQ in the germline V gene (reference sequence). This CDR3 comprises 14 residues. Written as DNA, the CDR3 is TGTGCCAGCAGCTTTCTATGGGAGGGCTATGGCTACACCTTC. Protein product: CASSFLWEGYGYTF.

This clonotype was recorded at least ten times. The chain joins TRBV4-3 to TRBJ2-1; D call uncertain. Germline CDR1 and CDR2: LGHNA and YSLEER. Trimming removed 4 bases at V and 6 bases at J, with 16 bases between. CDR3 length equals 15 residues. This CDR3 is CASSLLDGSPNEQFF. Here the CDR3 DNA reads TGCGCCAGCAGCCTTCTGGACGGCAGCCCCAATGAGCAGTTCTTC.

This clonotype was recorded at least ten times. V gene TRBV12-3 or TRBV12-4 combines with J gene TRBJ2-2; a possible D gene is TRBD1 (7 bases). V lost 6 bases, J lost 6 bases, and 11 bases lay in between. There are 13 residues in the CDR3. CDR3 sequence: CASRTGTAGELFF. The CDR3 bases are TGTGCCAGCAGGACAGGGACTGCCGGGGAGCTGTTTTTT.

This clonotype has a count of ten or more. V usage is TRBV12-3 or TRBV12-4 and J usage is TRBJ2-2; perhaps TRBD2 as D (7 bases). Trimming stripped 6 bases from V and 6 bases from J, with 17 bases between. The CDR3 covers 15 residues. The CDR3 spells CASRAGGANPGELFF. The CDR3 region has the DNA TGTGCCAGCAGGGCTGGGGGGGCCAATCCCGGGGAGCTGTTTTTT.